One and the same sample provided the 7 T cell receptor beta chains below, sequenced in a study of brain T cells in children with intractable seizures. Profiled with immunoSEQ multiplex PCR; TCRdb holds only in-frame clones, not every one. The sample lists about 350,000 clones; 93% were seen once. Described time point: blood from clinic visit 5 months post-surgery; TSC patient then seizure free. Sample: peripheral blood, taken less than 6 months after surgery. Receptors originate from a boy under two years old with tuberous sclerosis and intractable seizures.

The J gene is TRBJ2-3, the V gene TRBV9; D possibly corresponds to TRBD2 (6 bases). The V end was cut by 0 bases, the J end by 5 bases, with 13 bases between. The CDR3 is 15 amino acids. The germline gives CDR1 SGDLS, CDR2 YYNGEE. CDR3 nucleotides: TGTGCCAGCAGCGTAGCCCCCTTGGAGGGAGATACGCAGTATTTT. Its protein is CASSVAPLEGDTQYF.

The gene calls are TRBV14 and TRBJ2-1, with D perhaps TRBD2 (5 bases). V shed 4 bases and J shed 5 bases, with 9 bases lying between them. The germline CDR1 and CDR2 sequences are SGHDN and FVKESK. This CDR3 contains 13 residues. Written as DNA, the CDR3 is TGTGCCAGCAGCCCCCGACTAAACAATGAGCAGTTCTTC. Translating gives CASSPRLNNEQFF.

DNA for the CDR3: TGTGCCAGCAGCTTATGGGCAGTAGGCGGAGACAACACCGGGGAGCTGTTTTTT. This translates into CASSLWAVGGDNTGELFF. The V and J genes are TRBV7-2 and TRBJ2-2; D ambiguous. The CDR3 is 18 residues long. The V end lost 2 bases, the J end lost 2 bases, and 18 bases lay between the germline ends. Per the germline V gene, CDR1 is SGHTA and CDR2 is FQGNSA.

This clone appeared a single time. The V and J genes are TRBV9 and TRBJ2-2, with D possibly being TRBD2 (6 bases). This CDR3 region has 14 residues. CDR1 and CDR2 (germline): SGDLS, YYNGEE. V dropped 2 bases and J dropped 1 base, with 6 bases sitting between them. The CDR3 spells CASSVEGNTGELFF. For the CDR3, the DNA is TGTGCCAGCAGCGTGGAGGGGAACACCGGGGAGCTGTTTTTT. The full variable domain, in which reference TRBV9 and TRBJ2-2 provide the parts outside the CDR3, is DSGVTQTPKHLITATGQRVTLRCSPRSGDLSVYWYQQSLDQGLQFLIQYYNGEERAKGNILERFSAQQFPDLHSELNLSSLELGDSALYFCASSVEGNTGELFFGEGSRLTVL.

With respect to this clone: This CDR3 is also generated by other DNA sequences in the sample. The gene calls are TRBV7-3 and TRBJ2-7; D gene ambiguous. The CDR3 is 14 residues long. CDR1 is SGHTA, CDR2 FQGTGA, per germline. With 1 base removed from V and 0 bases from J, the gap between germline ends came to 7 bases. CDR3 region: CASSLSGSSYEQYF. For the CDR3, the DNA is TGTGCCAGCAGCTTAAGCGGCAGCTCCTACGAGCAGTACTTC.

The V gene is TRBV15, the J gene TRBJ2-7; perhaps D is TRBD1 or TRBD2 (6 bases each). Germline lookup yields CDR1 LNHNV and CDR2 YYDKDF (reference sequence). The V and J ends lost 1 base and 0 bases respectively, with 16 bases between them. CDR3 length: 17 amino acids. The CDR3 nucleotides read TGTGCCACCAGCAGAGGAGGGGGAAATAGCGGCTCCTACGAGCAGTACTTC. It codes for CATSRGGGNSGSYEQYF.

The chain recombines TRBV3-1 (or the pseudogene TRBV3-2) with TRBJ2-1, with D tentatively TRBD1 or TRBD2 (6 bases each). CDR1 is LGHDT, CDR2 YNNKEL, per germline (reference sequence). This CDR3 has 12 residues. Trimming pared 7 bases from V and 7 bases from J, leaving 11 bases between. As DNA, the CDR3 is TGTGCCAGCAACACAGGGAGGAATGAGCAGTTCTTC. It codes for CASNTGRNEQFF.